A single sample is the source of the 32 T cell receptor beta chains below, sequenced in a study of T cells in Graves' hyperthyroidism and ophthalmopathy. From RNA transcripts, TCR beta CDR3 regions were amplified. First-round RT-PCR of the TCR CDR3 relied on the HTBI primer set. TCRdb independently ran MiXCR on the multiplex PCR reads; one entry per CDR3 protein. The sample lists about 560,000 distinct CDR3 sequences, over 15% occurring once. Sequences were obtained from blood. Receptors were obtained from a woman aged 18-35 years with Graves' hyperthyroidism.

This clonotype was detected ten times or more. The V gene is TRBV20-1, the J gene TRBJ2-3, with 7 bases matching TRBD1. The CDR3 length is 14 residues. Trimming took 2 bases from V and 4 from J; bases not matched to a gene: 6. Per germline, CDR1 DFQATT and CDR2 SNEGSKA (reference sequence). The chain's CDR3 is CSARPLGGPDTQYF. As DNA, the CDR3 is TGCAGTGCTAGACCTCTAGGGGGCCCAGATACGCAGTATTTT.

Ten or more counts support this clonotype. The V gene is TRBV20-1, the J gene TRBJ2-7; 7 bases map to TRBD2. Unmatched junction bases numbered 6, after V lost 1 base and J lost 3 bases. In germline, CDR1 is DFQATT, CDR2 SNEGSKA (reference sequence). This CDR3 is 14 amino acids long. Written as DNA, the CDR3 is TGCAGTGCTAGAGGCCTAGCGGCGCTCTACGAGCAGTACTTC. This codes for CSARGLAALYEQYF.

The sample holds many counts of this clonotype. The chain links TRBV28 to TRBJ2-3; TRBD2 matches at 12 bases. CDR1 is MDHEN, CDR2 SYDVKM, per germline. The V segment lost 1 base and the J segment 5 bases; nucleotides outside the gene matches: 10. CDR3 size: 18 residues. The CDR3 nucleotides read TGTGCCAGCAGTTTATTTGCATGGACTAGCGGGATGAGAGATACGCAGTATTTT. Translated, it gives CASSLFAWTSGMRDTQYF.

The chain employs TRBV12-3 or TRBV12-4 and TRBJ2-5; 8 bases are a match to TRBD1. J gave up 5 bases and V 5 bases, and 7 bases lay outside the gene matches. The CDR3 totals 14 residues. DNA for the CDR3: TGTGCCAGCAGTACCCCGGACAGGGCTGAGACCCAGTACTTC. Protein: CASSTPDRAETQYF.

This chain links TRBV27 with TRBJ1-2; 10 bases are shared with TRBD1. The germline gives CDR1 MNHEY, CDR2 SMNVEV (reference sequence). There are 13 residues in the CDR3. Germline trimming cut 5 bases from V and 8 bases from J; bases unmatched to any gene: 5. As DNA, the CDR3 is TGTGCCAGCAGTCTTGACAGGGGGCTGGGCTACACCTTC. Translation: CASSLDRGLGYTF.

This clonotype was observed at least ten times. The chain joins TRBV29-1 to TRBJ2-3, with no clear D. This CDR3 comprises 13 residues. V lost 4 bases and J lost 1, with 9 bases in between. Germline CDR1 SQVTM, CDR2 ANQGSEA. This chain's CDR3 is CSVVRYGTDTQYF. The CDR3 bases are TGCAGCGTTGTTAGGTATGGCACAGATACGCAGTATTTT.

This clonotype has just a few counts. In DNA form, the CDR3 reads TGTGCCAGCAGAGAAACTCGGACTAGCGGGAGTATCAAACCGTTCTTC. It translates to CASRETRTSGSIKPFF. The V and J genes are TRBV2 and TRBJ2-1; 13 bases are a match to TRBD2. V dropped 6 bases and J dropped 15; count of bases not matched to a gene: 17. This CDR3 comprises 16 residues. Germline V gene data show CDR1 as SNHLY and CDR2 as FYNNEI.

This clonotype showed up many times. V usage is TRBV20-1 and J usage is TRBJ1-5, with a weak D call TRBD1 (5 bases). Trimming left V 7 bases short and J 6 bases short, with 16 bases between. The CDR3 is made up of 13 amino acids. Germline CDR1 reads DFQATT; CDR2 reads SNEGSKA (reference sequence). DNA for the CDR3: TGCAGTGATGGGCGGGGGTTTAGTCAGCCCCAGCATTTT. Its protein product is CSDGRGFSQPQHF.

The table lists this clonotype with a few counts. V and J are TRBV10-3 and TRBJ2-5; D gene uncertain. The CDR3 contains 13 residues. The V and J ends lost 8 bases and 3 bases respectively, with 13 bases between them. CDR1 ENHRY and CDR2 SYGVKD come from the germline V gene. The CDR3 here is CAIGTASEETQYF. For the CDR3, the DNA is TGTGCCATCGGCACAGCCAGCGAAGAGACCCAGTACTTC.

The CDR3 sequence: CASSQEMGHEQYF. As DNA, the CDR3 is TGTGCCAGCAGCCAAGAAATGGGCCACGAGCAGTACTTC. V usage is TRBV4-2 and J usage is TRBJ2-7; D gene unclear. This CDR3 is 13 amino acids long. V dropped 0 bases and J dropped 5 bases, with 8 bases sitting between them. Germline V gene sequence: CDR1 LGHNA, CDR2 YNFKEQ.

This clonotype was counted many times. The chain recombines TRBV11-2 with TRBJ2-7; 8 positions agree with TRBD2. The germline V gene has CDR1 SGHAT and CDR2 FQNNGV. The CDR3 is made up of 14 amino acids. With 7 bases clipped from V and 4 bases from J, the junction kept 9 bases outside the gene matches. The CDR3: CASTASGGGYEQYF. The CDR3 DNA is TGTGCCAGCACTGCCAGCGGGGGAGGGTACGAGCAGTACTTC.

This rearrangement joins TRBV4-3 to TRBJ2-7; D possibly corresponds to TRBD2 (5 bases). From germline, CDR1 is LGHNA and CDR2 YSLEER. The CDR3 sequence is 13 residues long. Trimming took 4 bases from V and 6 from J, leaving 13 bases between them. CDR3 residues: CASSPGISGEQYF. The CDR3, as DNA: TGCGCCAGCAGCCCCGGGATCTCGGGCGAGCAGTACTTC.

This clonotype was seen ten or more times. The chain joins TRBV6-5 to TRBJ2-7; D uncertain. The germline V gene has CDR1 MNHEY and CDR2 SVGAGI. The ends were cut back, 0 bases at V and 2 bases at J, with 11 bases in the middle. The CDR3 has 15 amino acids. The CDR3 loop is CASSYSFGRTYEQYF. As DNA, the CDR3 is TGTGCCAGCAGTTACTCTTTCGGACGAACCTACGAGCAGTACTTC.

At least ten counts were recorded for this clonotype. The CDR3 nucleotides are TGCAGTGCACTACACGTGAATGAGCAGTTCTTC. Residues: CSALHVNEQFF. The V call is TRBV20-1, the J call TRBJ2-1; no clear D. Germline V gene sequence: CDR1 DFQATT, CDR2 SNEGSKA (reference sequence). The CDR3 runs to 11 residues. V was cut by 6 bases and J by 7 bases, with 10 bases left in between.

This clonotype came up many times. The CDR3 loop reads CASSRDSGFSGNTIYF. CDR3 coding DNA: TGTGCCAGCTCAAGGGACAGTGGGTTCTCTGGAAACACCATATATTTT. The chain links TRBV18 to TRBJ1-3; 7 bases match TRBD1. V shed 5 bases and J 0 bases; nucleotides not matched to a gene: 7. This CDR3 region has 16 residues. The germline V gene encodes CDR1 KGHSH and CDR2 LQKENI.

This CDR3 is CASSAKGSGGGDTGELFF. The CDR3 region has the DNA TGCGCCAGCAGCGCCAAAGGGAGCGGCGGCGGTGACACCGGGGAGCTGTTTTTT. This sequence joins TRBV5-1 and TRBJ2-2; D is possibly TRBD2 (5 bases). The CDR3 is 18 residues long. CDR1 and CDR2 from the germline V gene are SGHRS and YFSETQ. With 4 bases removed from V and 3 bases from J, the gap between germline ends came to 22 bases.

The rearrangement uses TRBV28 and TRBJ2-3; TRBD1 agrees at 8 bases. Germline V gene data show CDR1 as MDHEN and CDR2 as SYDVKM. The CDR3 length is 16 residues. V was clipped by 5 bases and J by 4 bases; unmatched bases: 11. The CDR3 loop is CASSKRTGRLADTQYF. The CDR3 DNA is TGTGCCAGCAGTAAGAGGACAGGGCGGTTGGCAGATACGCAGTATTTT.

In this sample, this clonotype turned up many times. This chain uses TRBV24-1 with TRBJ2-5; the match to TRBD2 covers 7 bases. This CDR3 contains 13 residues. Germline V CDR1 and CDR2: KGHDR, SFDVKD. Trimming removed 4 bases from V and 5 bases from J; junction bases left unmatched: 3. CDR3: CATSEGGWETQYF. In nucleotides, the CDR3 is TGTGCCACCAGTGAGGGAGGGTGGGAGACCCAGTACTTC.

The CDR3 nucleotides read TGCAGTGCTAGGATAGCGGGAGCTTCGCGTGAGCAGTTCTTC. It specifies CSARIAGASREQFF. The J gene is TRBJ2-1, the V gene TRBV20-1, with 9 bases that match TRBD2. V shed 3 bases and J 9 bases; nucleotides not matched to a gene: 9. The germline V gene has CDR1 DFQATT and CDR2 SNEGSKA (reference sequence). The CDR3 length is 14 residues.

This clonotype was seen repeatedly, ten times or more. The chain carries TRBV5-4 and TRBJ2-1; 10 bases match TRBD2. V shed 4 bases, J shed 8 bases, and the junction held 12 bases outside the gene matches. Per germline, CDR1 SGHNT and CDR2 YYREEE (reference sequence). The CDR3 has 16 residues. CDR3 amino acids: CASSQGAGGYSDEQFF. For the CDR3, the DNA is TGTGCCAGCAGCCAAGGAGCGGGGGGGTATTCCGATGAGCAGTTCTTC.

This clonotype was detected many times. The chain combines TRBV20-1 with TRBJ2-3, with 12 bases matching TRBD2. Germline V lookup: CDR1 DFQATT, CDR2 SNEGSKA (reference sequence). J was trimmed by 0 bases and V by 2 bases; bases with no gene match: 0. The CDR3 runs to 15 residues. This chain's CDR3 is CSARTSGGSTDTQYF. CDR3 coding DNA: TGCAGTGCTAGAACTAGCGGGGGGAGCACAGATACGCAGTATTTT.

Remarks on this clonotype: A much larger clone differs from this one at a single base, so this may be a read error. This chain links TRBV7-8 with TRBJ2-3, with D perhaps matching TRBD2 (5 bases). Deletions cut 4 bases from V and 4 bases from J, with 12 bases between. The CDR3 extends over 14 amino acids. The V gene's germline CDR1 is SGHVS and CDR2 FQNEAQ. The CDR3 sequence is CASSSQRLSDTQYF. CDR3 sequence (DNA): TGTGCCAGCAGCTCCCAGAGACTATCAGATACGCAGTATTTT.

Note on this clonotype: A clone one base away is much larger, so this may be a read error. The V and J genes are TRBV28 and TRBJ1-5; no firm D call. The CDR3 runs to 15 residues. Per germline, CDR1 MDHEN and CDR2 SYDVKM. Trimming shortened V by 7 bases and J by 0 bases, and 13 bases separated the two germline ends. The CDR3 sequence: CASTDLSTSNQPQHF. In nucleotides, the CDR3 is TGTGCCAGCACCGACCTCTCCACTAGCAATCAGCCCCAGCATTTT.

With respect to this clonotype: A much larger clone sits a single nucleotide away, making a read error possible. The chain uses TRBV29-1 and TRBJ2-7; 7 bases map to TRBD1. This CDR3 spans 14 amino acids. Germline CDR1 SQVTM, CDR2 ANQGSEA. V shed 4 bases and J 5 bases; nucleotides not matched to a gene: 11. Here the CDR3 DNA reads TGCAGCGTTGGGCCCGCGACAGGGTGGCACGAGCAGTACTTC. Translated, it gives CSVGPATGWHEQYF.

Many counts were recorded for this clonotype. V and J are TRBV12-3 or TRBV12-4 and TRBJ2-2, with no clear D. The CDR3 is made up of 13 amino acids. With 6 bases removed from V and 6 bases from J, the gap between germline ends came to 11 bases. CDR3 DNA: TGTGCCAGCAGCCCGTATGGGTCCGGGGAGCTGTTTTTT. Translating it yields CASSPYGSGELFF.

The chain joins TRBV6-2 or TRBV6-3 to TRBJ2-3, with D possibly matching TRBD2 (5 bases). Germline CDR1 reads MNHEY; CDR2 reads SVGEGT. This CDR3 is built from 16 residues. Trimming removed 4 bases at V and 4 bases at J, with 18 bases between. This CDR3 is CASSWAVANSADTQYF. DNA for the CDR3: TGTGCCAGCAGTTGGGCGGTAGCGAATAGCGCAGATACGCAGTATTTT.

This sequence joins TRBV24-1 and TRBJ2-7, with no clear D. Per the germline V gene, CDR1 is KGHDR and CDR2 is SFDVKD. Trimming shortened V by 4 bases and J by 0 bases, and 6 bases separated the two germline ends. CDR3 length: 13 residues. CDR3 region: CATSDRSSYEQYF. CDR3 sequence (DNA): TGTGCCACCAGTGACAGGTCCTCCTACGAGCAGTACTTC.

This clonotype was counted ten times or more. The chain carries TRBV7-2 and TRBJ1-2; D possibly corresponds to TRBD1 (5 bases). The CDR3 loop spans 16 amino acids. Deletions cut 8 bases from V and 1 base from J, with 20 bases between. Germline CDR1 is SGHTA and CDR2 is FQGNSA. The CDR3 nucleotides are TGTGCCAGCGGGGGAAAGACATTCCCCTTTAACTATGGCTACACCTTC. Translating it yields CASGGKTFPFNYGYTF.

The rearrangement joins TRBV19 to TRBJ1-3; D remains unclear. Per germline, CDR1 LNHDA and CDR2 SQIVND (reference sequence). V lost 5 bases and J 2 bases, leaving 16 bases between the germline ends. The CDR3 has 16 amino acids. For the CDR3, the DNA is TGTGCCAGTAGTGTTACGTCGGGTGCTGCTGGAAACACCATATATTTT. This gives the protein CASSVTSGAAGNTIYF. The whole variable domain, filled in from reference TRBV19 and TRBJ1-3, reads DGGITQSPKYLFRKEGQNVTLSCEQNLNHDAMYWYRQDPGQGLRLIYYSQIVNDFQKGDIAEGYSVSREKKESFPLTVTSAQKNPTAFYLCASSVTSGAAGNTIYFGEGSWLTVV.

A note on this clonotype: A read error may explain this, as a much larger clone is one base away. J is TRBJ1-4 and V is TRBV2; no reliable D call. Looked up from germline, CDR1 is SNHLY and CDR2 is FYNNEI. The CDR3 totals 14 residues. The CDR3 loop is CASKKFATNEELFF. DNA for the CDR3: TGTGCCAGTAAGAAGTTTGCAACTAATGAAGAACTGTTTTTT.

This clonotype appeared a few times. The chain carries TRBV27 and TRBJ1-2; D is unclear. Looked up from germline, CDR1 is MNHEY and CDR2 is SMNVEV (reference sequence). Trimming took off 5 bases at V and 2 bases at J, with 15 bases between the two ends. The CDR3 runs 15 residues. This CDR3 reads CASSPSPGRNYGYTF. The CDR3 nucleotides are TGTGCCAGCAGTCCCTCCCCGGGGAGGAACTATGGCTACACCTTC.

V usage is TRBV28 and J usage is TRBJ1-6; D might be TRBD1 (5 bases). Trimming took 8 bases from V and 9 from J, leaving 23 bases between them. Per the germline V gene, CDR1 is MDHEN and CDR2 is SYDVKM. This CDR3 has 16 residues. The CDR3 spells CASRPPRETYGSPLHF. The DNA for the CDR3 is TGTGCCAGCCGCCCTCCCAGGGAGACCTATGGTTCACCCCTCCACTTT.